Listed below are T cell receptor beta chains from one sample, sequenced in a study of T-cell reconstitution after alpha-beta-depleted transplantation in children. TCRdb recomputed calls from the PCR reads with MiXCR, one row per CDR3 protein. Among roughly 89,000 distinct CDR3 sequences listed, about 12% were seen once. The sequenced sample was PBMCs from the stem cell graft donor, obtained from the stem cell graft. Source of these receptors: a human donor who donated a stem cell graft to a child with inherited bone marrow failure. Each CDR3 is given with its conserved first and last residue.

V: TRBV20-1; length: 17; J: TRBJ2-7; CDR3: CSARDPVNRGMTYEQYF
V: TRBV7-9; length: 15; J: TRBJ2-5; CDR3: CASTQTGTAKETQYF
V: TRBV5-1; length: 11; J: TRBJ1-1; CDR3: CASSERNEAFF
V: TRBV11-3; length: 11; J: TRBJ2-4; CDR3: CASSDPNIQYF
V: TRBV5-1; length: 15; J: TRBJ2-1; CDR3: CASSLGGPPYNEQFF
V: TRBV6-4; length: 14; J: TRBJ2-2; CDR3: CASRADSASGELFF
V: TRBV5-1; length: 16; J: TRBJ2-5; CDR3: CASSLERRGLDETQYF
V: TRBV4-2; length: 15; J: TRBJ1-4; CDR3: CASSPRPGGGEKLFF
V: TRBV4-2; length: 16; J: TRBJ1-1; CDR3: CASGPAGQGPVAEAFF
V: TRBV10-3; length: 13; J: TRBJ1-1; CDR3: CASSTGGNTEAFF
V: TRBV10-3; length: 15; J: TRBJ2-4; CDR3: CAISESKLAKNIQYF
V: TRBV28; length: 14; J: TRBJ2-5; CDR3: CASSSTGEVETQYF
V: TRBV11-2; length: 16; J: TRBJ2-3; CDR3: CASRKPGRSSTDTQYF
V: TRBV14; length: 15; J: TRBJ2-1; CDR3: CASSRTSGRLFEQFF
V: TRBV28; length: 13; J: TRBJ1-1; CDR3: CASSRTGSTEAFF
V: TRBV5-1; length: 14; J: TRBJ1-1; CDR3: CASSSRGGNTEAFF
V: TRBV11-2; length: 13; J: TRBJ2-1; CDR3: CASSQGWGWEQFF
V: TRBV5-1; length: 13; J: TRBJ1-5; CDR3: CASSQGRDQPQHF
V: TRBV27; length: 15; J: TRBJ2-7; CDR3: CASSLHRDSYYEQYF
V: TRBV5-5; length: 14; J: TRBJ1-2; CDR3: CASSAGTDPWGYTF
V: TRBV7-2; length: 16; J: TRBJ2-3; CDR3: CASSLGQGGRTDTQYF
V: TRBV29-1; length: 10; J: TRBJ2-1; CDR3: CSVEGHEQFF
V: TRBV29-1; length: 16; J: TRBJ1-2; CDR3: CSVGLGGGPQVGGYTF
V: TRBV3-1; length: 16; J: TRBJ2-3; CDR3: CASSQVDSGGSDTQYF
V: TRBV7-2; length: 13; J: TRBJ1-2; CDR3: CASSLDRIYGYTF
V: TRBV25-1; length: 14; J: TRBJ2-2; CDR3: CASSRAGDTGELFF
V: TRBV9; length: 13; J: TRBJ1-1; CDR3: CASSVEGGREAFF
V: TRBV4-1; length: 16; J: TRBJ1-6; CDR3: CASSRGVGSYNSPLHF
V: TRBV28; length: 14; J: TRBJ1-1; CDR3: CASRRQGWNTEAFF
V: TRBV12-3/TRBV12-4; length: 15; J: TRBJ2-5; CDR3: CASSQTGARQETQYF
V: TRBV5-1; length: 14; J: TRBJ2-5; CDR3: CASSSGNLGETQYF
V: TRBV5-1; length: 13; J: TRBJ1-2; CDR3: CASSLGSGNGYTF
V: TRBV27; length: 13; J: TRBJ1-2; CDR3: CASRTSGANGYTF
V: TRBV5-1; length: 16; J: TRBJ2-3; CDR3: CASSSGLAGYTDTQYF
V: TRBV4-3; length: 14; J: TRBJ2-3; CDR3: CASSQWTGADTQYF
V: TRBV5-1; length: 15; J: TRBJ2-7; CDR3: CASSAQGSSSYEQYF
V: TRBV11-2; length: 16; J: TRBJ1-4; CDR3: CASSLDRGTGNEKLFF
V: TRBV29-1; length: 12; J: TRBJ2-2; CDR3: CSVAPPAGELFF
V: TRBV7-2; length: 14; J: TRBJ2-1; CDR3: CASSGDWSYNEQFF
V: TRBV27; length: 15; J: TRBJ1-5; CDR3: CASRFTGGGNQPQHF
V: TRBV7-2; length: 15; J: TRBJ2-3; CDR3: CASSFGFVDTDTQYF
V: TRBV6-1; length: 13; J: TRBJ1-1; CDR3: CASRPTTNTEAFF